These T cell receptor beta chains were read from a single sample in a study of technical replicates of blood from a few donors. Clones were sequenced by immunoSEQ multiplex PCR, and TCRdb holds only the in-frame ones, with some missing. The sample has around 93,000 clones, approximately 94% seen once. Sequencing used T cells isolated from PBMCs. All receptors derive from a human donor in good health. Both conserved end residues are part of each CDR3. Each record gives: D gene, clone size, V gene, CDR3 length, J gene, CDR3 DNA, CDR3 protein. D genes are given only for firm matches. Expanded clones get a size class; other rows say once, few or many, or leave the size out.

-	-	TRBV4-1	12	TRBJ1-2	TGCGCCAGCAGCCATGAACTGGGCGCCTACACCTTC	CASSHELGAYTF
-	-	TRBV2	12	TRBJ1-3	TGTGCCAGCAGCCGGTCTGGAAACACCATATATTTT	CASSRSGNTIYF
TRBD2	-	TRBV5-3	19	TRBJ2-4	TGTGCCAGAAGCATGACCCGGGAGTTTAGCGGGAGGGCCAAAAACATTCAGTACTTC	CARSMTREFSGRAKNIQYF
TRBD2	-	TRBV10-3	16	TRBJ2-1	TGTGCCATCAGTGAGACACGGGAGGGCCCCTACAATGAGCAGTTCTTC	CAISETREGPYNEQFF
-	-	TRBV4-1	17	TRBJ1-4	TGCGCCAGCAGCCAAGAGCGATTGGAGGGGAAGAATGAAAAACTGTTTTTT	CASSQERLEGKNEKLFF
TRBD2	-	TRBV7-2	15	TRBJ2-1	TGTGCCAGCAGCACGGGACTAGCGGGAACCATTGAGCAGTTCTTC	CASSTGLAGTIEQFF
-	-	TRBV28	13	TRBJ1-1	TGTGCCAGCAATCCTTCGGTGAGCACTGAAGCTTTCTTT	CASNPSVSTEAFF
-	-	TRBV6-5	15	TRBJ2-1	TGTGCCAGCAGTTTAGGAGGCCTAGCCTACAATGAGCAGTTCTTC	CASSLGGLAYNEQFF
TRBD2	-	TRBV9	18	TRBJ2-2	TGTGCCAGCAGCGTAGAAGCGGGAGGGCCTAACGACGGCGGGGAGCTGTTTTTT	CASSVEAGGPNDGGELFF
-	-	TRBV11-2	13	TRBJ2-1	TGTGCCAGCAGACAGGGAGGGGGCAATGAGCAGTTCTTC	CASRQGGGNEQFF
-	few	TRBV6-4	12	TRBJ1-1	TGTGCCACCACGGGGGGAGGGGGTGAAGCTTTCTTT	CATTGGGGEAFF
-	-	TRBV27	11	TRBJ1-1	TGTGCCAGCAGCCGAGGTCTTGAAGCTTTCTTT	CASSRGLEAFF
TRBD2	-	TRBV4-3	15	TRBJ2-5	TGCGCCAGCAGCCTTGGGACTAGCGGGAGAGAGACCCAGTACTTC	CASSLGTSGRETQYF
-	-	TRBV7-2	13	TRBJ1-4	TGTGCCATCACACCTGCCGGGATTGAAAAACTGTTTTTT	CAITPAGIEKLFF
-	-	TRBV28	14	TRBJ2-7	TGTGCCAGCAGTTTGCCAGGGGCCACCTACGAGCAGTACTTC	CASSLPGATYEQYF
TRBD1	-	TRBV10-2	14	TRBJ1-1	TGCGCCAGCAGGATGGGACAGGGGGCCACTGAAGCTTTCTTT	CASRMGQGATEAFF
-	-	TRBV19	15	TRBJ2-7	TGTGCCAGTAGTATAGATCCGGGTAGCTTGCGCGAGCAGTACTTC	CASSIDPGSLREQYF
-	-	TRBV4-1	16	TRBJ1-5	TGCGCCAGCAGCCTAAATTTGCGGGGGAGCAATCAGCCCCAGCATTTT	CASSLNLRGSNQPQHF
TRBD1	-	TRBV28	13	TRBJ2-7	TGTGCCAGCAGTTTACAGGGGGCAAGTGTGCAGTACTTC	CASSLQGASVQYF
-	-	TRBV6-6	13	TRBJ1-5	TGTGCCAGCAGTTTCCAGGTGAATCAGCCCCAGCATTTT	CASSFQVNQPQHF
TRBD1	-	TRBV5-6	15	TRBJ2-7	TGTGCCAGCAGCTTGGAGAGGACAGGGGGGATGGGGCAGTACTTC	CASSLERTGGMGQYF
-	-	TRBV6-5	15	TRBJ1-1	TGTGCCAGCAGTTACTCGGGGGGGTCCGGTACTGAAGCTTTCTTT	CASSYSGGSGTEAFF
TRBD2	-	TRBV9	14	TRBJ2-2	TGTGCCAGCAGCGTGCCGGGGGGTACCGGGGAGCTGTTTTTT	CASSVPGGTGELFF
TRBD2	once	TRBV4-2	16	TRBJ2-1	TGTGCCAGCAGCATCCTCCTAGCGGGAGTTGGTGATGAGCAGTTCTTC	CASSILLAGVGDEQFF
-	-	TRBV6-5	11	TRBJ1-1	TGTGCCAGCAGACGGCAGGGAACGGCTTTCTTT	CASRRQGTAFF
TRBD2	-	TRBV19	13	TRBJ2-4	TGTGCCAGCGGGGAACTAGCGGAAAACATTCAGTACTTC	CASGELAENIQYF
TRBD2	-	TRBV28	16	TRBJ2-7	TGTGCCAGCAGTTCCCCAACTAGCGCCCTCTCCTACGAGCAGTACTTC	CASSSPTSALSYEQYF
TRBD1	-	TRBV6-1	16	TRBJ1-4	TGTGCCAGCAGTGAGACAGGGGAGGGGACTAATGAAAAACTGTTTTTT	CASSETGEGTNEKLFF
-	-	TRBV25-1	16	TRBJ1-3	TGTGCCAGCAGTGATGCGGCGGAGCTCTCTGGAAACACCATATATTTT	CASSDAAELSGNTIYF
TRBD1	-	TRBV5-5	17	TRBJ2-3	TGTGCCAGCAGCTTGAAGGGGTTGGGACAGACCCCAGATACGCAGTATTTT	CASSLKGLGQTPDTQYF
TRBD2	-	TRBV30	12	TRBJ2-7	TGTGCCTGGAGTCGACTAGCGGGAGACCAGTACTTC	CAWSRLAGDQYF
-	-	TRBV5-1	16	TRBJ2-1	TGCGCCAGCAGCTGGGTACTCACAATGACTGACAATGAGCAGTTCTTC	CASSWVLTMTDNEQFF
-	once	TRBV11-3	14	TRBJ1-2	TGTGCCAGCAGGCCTTACAGGGAAGACTATGGCTACACCTTC	CASRPYREDYGYTF
-	-	TRBV15	12	TRBJ2-7	TGTGCCACCAGCAGAGAGTCGTACGAGCAGTACTTC	CATSRESYEQYF
TRBD2	-	TRBV23-1	19	TRBJ2-5	TGCGCCAGCAATAGGCCTCCGGGGACTAGCGGGAGAAAATCGGAGACCCAGTACTTC	CASNRPPGTSGRKSETQYF
-	-	TRBV5-1	15	TRBJ2-1	TGCGCCAGCAGCTTAGGCGGGGAGAGGAACAATGAGCAGTTCTTC	CASSLGGERNNEQFF
-	-	TRBV7-2	14	TRBJ1-2	TGTGCCAGCAGCTTAAGCTCGGGGGGGGGCGGCTACACCTTC	CASSLSSGGGGYTF